This TCR beta chain was obtained from a study of cytomegalovirus exposure and HLA in healthy donors. Background on the study: An earlier analysis found around 120 million unique TCR beta sequences from around 180 million T cells. Study-level findings and limits: In vitro, a few CMV-associated chains proved specific for CMV antigens.

Points on this clone: The antigen remains undetermined.

13 Jbeta primers and 60 Vbeta primers were used for the PCR. Sequencing used immunoSEQ multiplex PCR; TCRdb keeps in-frame clones, though not all of them. The table lists approximately 190,000 clones, approximately 80% of them singletons, with less than 2% in the top ten. Sample: PBMCs. This receptor was identified in a woman in her late teens or twenties in good health and CMV-seronegative.

The chain's CDR3 is CASSYLGQGANEQFF. The CDR3 DNA reads as TGTGCCAGCAGTTATCTGGGACAGGGGGCTAATGAGCAGTTCTTC. The chain employs TRBV6-5 and TRBJ2-1; 12 bases are shared with TRBD1. This CDR3 spans 15 amino acids. Losses at the gene ends were 3 bases for V and 7 bases for J; bases not matched to a gene: 4. Germline CDR1 is MNHEY and CDR2 is SVGAGI.